The 14 T cell receptor beta chains below come from one sample, sequenced in a study of type 1 regulatory T cells. In TCRdb, the reads were re-called with MiXCR into one record per CDR3 protein. The repertoire consists of some 100,000 distinct CDR3 sequences, with 31% occurring once and the leading ten covering 2% to 2.5%. The material sequenced was CD4+ T cells, either the whole sample or a sorted fraction (not recorded which). These receptors were collected from a human donor in good health.

The rearrangement links TRBV7-2 to TRBJ1-1, with D possibly TRBD1 on 5 matching bases. V was cut by 5 bases and J by 8 bases, with 15 bases left in between. The CDR3 consists of 13 residues. Germline V gene lookup returns CDR1 SGHTA and CDR2 FQGNSA. This chain's CDR3 is CASSPRDPEEAFF. Written as DNA, the CDR3 is TGTGCCAGCAGCCCACGGGACCCCGAGGAAGCTTTCTTT.

This clonotype was detected only a few times. The V gene is TRBV7-8, the J gene TRBJ2-6, with D hard to call. CDR1 SGHVS and CDR2 FQNEAQ come from the germline V gene. V lost 1 base and J 6 bases, leaving 10 bases between the germline ends. The CDR3 is made up of 15 amino acids. The CDR3 nucleotides are TGTGCCAGCAGCTTAGATCCGACCGCGGCCAACGTCCTGACTTTC. Translated, it gives CASSLDPTAANVLTF. The full variable domain, with the rest looked up from reference TRBV7-8 and TRBJ2-6, is GAGVSQSPRYKVAKRGQDVALRCDPISGHVSLFWYQQALGQGPEFLTYFQNEAQLDKSGLPSDRFFAERPEGSVSTLKIQRTQQEDSAVYLCASSLDPTAANVLTFGAGSRLTVL.

This clonotype has only a few counts. This chain connects TRBV7-2 to TRBJ1-1; D is uncertain. CDR1 and CDR2 from the germline V gene are SGHTA and FQGNSA. The V gene lost 1 base and the J gene lost 3 bases, with 9 bases spanning the gap. The CDR3 runs to 14 residues. The CDR3 loop reads CASSLVRVDTEAFF. Here the CDR3 DNA reads TGTGCCAGCAGCTTAGTTAGAGTTGACACTGAAGCTTTCTTT.

The chain carries TRBV7-9 and TRBJ2-7, with TRBD1 as a possible D gene (5 bases). The CDR3 has 13 amino acids. The germline CDR1 and CDR2 sequences are SEHNR and FQNEAQ (reference sequence). V gave up 5 bases and J gave up 3 bases, with 11 bases separating them. DNA for the CDR3: TGTGCCAGCAGCGATATAGGACACTACGAGCAGTACTTC. This gives the protein CASSDIGHYEQYF.

This chain links TRBV7-3 with TRBJ2-1, with 9 positions matching TRBD2. This CDR3 spans 15 amino acids. V was clipped by 6 bases and J by 3 bases; unmatched bases: 6. Looked up from germline, CDR1 is SGHTA and CDR2 is FQGTGA. The CDR3 bases are TGTGCCAGCAGGGCGGTAGCGGGAGACTACAATGAGCAGTTCTTC. This translates into CASRAVAGDYNEQFF.

The CDR3 reads CATSRDRNYGYTF. The CDR3 nucleotides are TGTGCCACCAGCAGAGATCGTAACTATGGCTACACCTTC. The chain couples TRBV15 to TRBJ1-2; D is uncertain. CDR3 size: 13 residues. In germline, CDR1 is LNHNV, CDR2 YYDKDF (reference sequence). V lost 0 bases to trimming and J lost 1 base, with 3 bases between them.

V is TRBV20-1 and J is TRBJ2-7; TRBD2 agrees at 8 bases. The CDR3 consists of 15 residues. Germline V lookup: CDR1 DFQATT, CDR2 SNEGSKA (reference sequence). The V segment lost 0 bases and the J segment 4 bases; nucleotides outside the gene matches: 8. CDR3 amino acids: CSAREPGRAPYEQYF. CDR3 nucleotides: TGCAGTGCTAGAGAGCCCGGGAGGGCCCCATACGAGCAGTACTTC.

The CDR3 bases are TGTGCCAGCAGCCCGGGTAGTGACATTCAGTACTTC. Translated, it gives CASSPGSDIQYF. The chain combines TRBV7-6 with TRBJ2-4; D is unresolved. The V gene's germline CDR1 is SGHVS and CDR2 FNYEAQ. CDR3 length: 12 amino acids. Deletions cut 5 bases from V and 8 bases from J, with 10 bases between.

The chain joins TRBV5-8 to TRBJ2-5; 7 bases line up with TRBD1. Losses at the gene ends were 4 bases for V and 5 bases for J; bases not matched to a gene: 14. Germline V gene sequence: CDR1 SGHTS, CDR2 YDEGEE. The CDR3 runs 16 residues. The CDR3 DNA sequence: TGTGCCAGCAGCCCCGGGGTACCCCTGGGACAGGAGACCCAGTACTTC. Translating gives CASSPGVPLGQETQYF.

This sequence joins TRBV6-5 and TRBJ2-1, with D possibly TRBD2 on 5 matching bases. Looked up from germline, CDR1 is MNHEY and CDR2 is SVGAGI. Trimming cost V 3 bases and J 2 bases, with 14 bases left between them. The CDR3 has 16 amino acids. CDR3 sequence (DNA): TGTGCCAGCAGTTATGATGGACTCTCAACCTACAATGAGCAGTTCTTC. It yields the protein CASSYDGLSTYNEQFF.

In this sample, this clonotype turned up many times. V and J are TRBV5-4 and TRBJ2-5; no clear D. The germline gives CDR1 SGHNT, CDR2 YYREEE (reference sequence). With 4 bases removed from V and 5 bases from J, the gap between germline ends came to 12 bases. The length of the CDR3 is 13 residues. This CDR3 is CASSPAGRETQYF. In DNA, the CDR3 is TGTGCCAGCAGCCCCGCCGGACGGGAGACCCAGTACTTC. Together with reference TRBV5-4 and TRBJ2-5, the CDR3 gives the full variable domain: ETGVTQSPTHLIKTRGQQVTLRCSSQSGHNTVSWYQQALGQGPQFIFQYYREEENGRGNFPPRFSGLQFPNYSSELNVNALELDDSALYLCASSPAGRETQYFGPGTRLLVL.

This chain uses TRBV20-1 with TRBJ2-7, with 11 bases that match TRBD2. Per germline, CDR1 DFQATT and CDR2 SNEGSKA (reference sequence). The CDR3 has 13 residues. Trimming cost V 3 bases and J 7 bases; bases outside gene matches: 5. CDR3 DNA: TGCAGTGCTAGCCCGGGACTAGCGGAAGAGCAGTACTTC. Residues: CSASPGLAEEQYF.

Comments on this clonotype: Since no conserved phenylalanine or tryptophan closes the CDR3, a read error is the likely cause. The chain links TRBV4-3 to TRBJ1-3; D unresolved. The V end lost 0 bases, the J end lost 1 base, and 7 bases lay between the germline ends. Germline V CDR1 and CDR2: LGHNA, YSLEER. The length of the CDR3 is 15 residues. CDR3 amino acids: CASSQDFESGNTIYS. CDR3 nucleotide sequence: TGCGCCAGCAGCCAAGATTTTGAGTCTGGAAACACCATATATTCT.

This clonotype was counted a few times. V and J are TRBV6-5 and TRBJ2-6; D not resolved. This CDR3 spans 15 amino acids. The V end lost 7 bases, the J end lost 0 bases, and 10 bases lay between the germline ends. Germline CDR1 is MNHEY and CDR2 is SVGAGI. Here the CDR3 reads CASTRALSGANVLTF. The CDR3 region has the DNA TGTGCCAGCACCCGGGCCCTCTCTGGGGCCAACGTCCTGACTTTC.